This TCR beta chain appears in the sequencing data of a study of a mutant IDH1 vaccine in newly diagnosed glioma. Trimming removed 0 bases at V and 1 base at J, with 8 bases between. Germline lookup yields CDR1 MRHNA and CDR2 SNTAGT. CDR3 length: 15 residues. Regarding time point: week 47, end of study. Mutant IDH1 20-mer peptide, at 300 ug, made up each vaccine dose, with topical imiquimod. A word on this clone: The antigen is not known.

Method: immunoSEQ multiplex PCR; TCRdb's copy keeps in-frame clones and lacks some. Among nearly 50,000 clones listed, less than 85% were seen once. The sequences come from PBMCs, collected from a glioma patient whose treatment included an IDH1 peptide vaccine. This sequence joins TRBV6-4 and TRBJ2-3; possible D gene TRBD2, 5 bases. This clonotype originated in a woman aged 25 to 39 with glioma. Some clones in this sample may be carry-over from other donors' samples. The CDR3 sequence: CASSDSISGTDTQYF. The CDR3, as DNA: TGTGCCAGCAGTGACTCGATTAGCGGCACAGATACGCAGTATTTT.